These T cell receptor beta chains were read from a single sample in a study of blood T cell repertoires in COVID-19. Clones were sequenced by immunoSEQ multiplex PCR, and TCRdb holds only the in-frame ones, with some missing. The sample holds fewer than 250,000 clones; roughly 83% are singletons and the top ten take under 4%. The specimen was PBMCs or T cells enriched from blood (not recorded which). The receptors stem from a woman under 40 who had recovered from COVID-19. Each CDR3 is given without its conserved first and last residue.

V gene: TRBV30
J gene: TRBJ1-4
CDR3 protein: AWGGTLAEKLF

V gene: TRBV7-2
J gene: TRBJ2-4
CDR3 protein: ASSLGAGQGAQNIQY

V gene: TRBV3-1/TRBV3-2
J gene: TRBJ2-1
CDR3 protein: ASSQENGQGTGEQF

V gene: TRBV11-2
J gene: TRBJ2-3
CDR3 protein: ASSPREGLGDTQY

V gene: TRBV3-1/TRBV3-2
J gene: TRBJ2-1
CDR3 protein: ASSFTGQSPSGQF

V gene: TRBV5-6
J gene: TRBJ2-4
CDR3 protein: ASSRLFLAKNIQY

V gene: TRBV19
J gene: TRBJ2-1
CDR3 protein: ASSIDPPGGGGDEQF

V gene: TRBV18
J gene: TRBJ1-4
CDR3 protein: ASSQNDEKLF

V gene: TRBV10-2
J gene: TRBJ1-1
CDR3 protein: ASSWAENTEAF

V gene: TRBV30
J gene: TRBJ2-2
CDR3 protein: AWKWLGASPWNTGELF

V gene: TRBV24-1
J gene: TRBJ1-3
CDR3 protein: ATSDSTTQGVAGNTIY

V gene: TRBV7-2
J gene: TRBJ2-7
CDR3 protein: ASSLQGANFYEQY

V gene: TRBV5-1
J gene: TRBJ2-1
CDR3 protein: ASSSAGNRQNEQF

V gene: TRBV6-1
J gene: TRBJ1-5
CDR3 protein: ASSEALRTADQPQH

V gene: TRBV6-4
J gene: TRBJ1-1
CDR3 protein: ASKGEQTHTEAF

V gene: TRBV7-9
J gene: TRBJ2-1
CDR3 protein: ASSPRRLADNEQF

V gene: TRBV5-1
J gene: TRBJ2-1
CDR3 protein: ASSLRAGVIGVEQF

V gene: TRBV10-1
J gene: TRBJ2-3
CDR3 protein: ASSYGLSTTDTQY

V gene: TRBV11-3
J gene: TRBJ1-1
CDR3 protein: ASSLGPDTEAF

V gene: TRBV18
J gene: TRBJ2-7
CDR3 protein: ASSPLVAGASGTHEQY

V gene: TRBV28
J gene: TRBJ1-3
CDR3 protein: ASSLSGTGWDGNTIY

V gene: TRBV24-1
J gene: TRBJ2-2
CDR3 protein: ATSRTGELF

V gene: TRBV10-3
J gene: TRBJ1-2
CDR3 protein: AISVQGDYGYT

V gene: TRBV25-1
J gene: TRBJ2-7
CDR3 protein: ASSGGQGRYEQY

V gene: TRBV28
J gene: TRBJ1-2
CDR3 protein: ASSLYKNYGYT

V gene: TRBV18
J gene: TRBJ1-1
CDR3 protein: ASSPIGSDTEAF

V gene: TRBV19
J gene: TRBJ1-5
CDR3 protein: ASSNRLAGVNQPQH

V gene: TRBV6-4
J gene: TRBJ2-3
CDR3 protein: ASSLDWTGATDTQY

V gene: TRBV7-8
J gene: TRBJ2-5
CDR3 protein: ASSTRLAEPGTQY

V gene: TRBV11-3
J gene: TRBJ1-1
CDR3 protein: ASSFSQGALNTCWNTEAF

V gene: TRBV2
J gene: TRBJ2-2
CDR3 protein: ASNWDRDTGELF

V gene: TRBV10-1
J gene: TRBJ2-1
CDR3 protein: ASRVLARDNNEQF

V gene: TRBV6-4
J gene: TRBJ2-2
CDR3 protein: ASSSTANTGELF

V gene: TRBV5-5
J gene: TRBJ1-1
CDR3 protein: ASSLGPGGSDTEAF

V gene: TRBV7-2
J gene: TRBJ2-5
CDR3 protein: ASSLGLKETQY

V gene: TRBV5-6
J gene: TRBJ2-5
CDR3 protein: ASSLRVEETQY

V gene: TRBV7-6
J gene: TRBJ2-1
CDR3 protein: ASSAQGLAGEQF

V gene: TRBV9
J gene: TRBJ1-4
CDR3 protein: ASSVDRGRNEKLF

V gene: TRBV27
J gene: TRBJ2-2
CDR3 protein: ASRRDGPNTGELF

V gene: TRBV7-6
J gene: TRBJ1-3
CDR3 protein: ASSLGPAGASSGNTIY

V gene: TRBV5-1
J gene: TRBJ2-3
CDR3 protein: ASSLAFSTSGPSTDTQY

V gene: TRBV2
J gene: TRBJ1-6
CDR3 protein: ASRANSPLH